The 21 T cell receptor beta chains in this list originate from one sample, sequenced in a study of siplizumab effects on memory and regulatory T cells. TCRdb's table, derived via immunoSEQ multiplex PCR, lists solely in-frame clones and lacks some. This sample yields around 78,000 clones, of which around 90% are seen a single time; approximately 28% belongs to the top ten. The sequenced material came from CD8+ T cells sorted from blood. The receptors shown here come from a human donor in good health.

The V and J genes are TRBV15 and TRBJ2-1, with 10 bases fitting TRBD1. This CDR3 region has 15 residues. V gave up 4 bases and J gave up 7 bases; unmatched junction bases: 7. CDR1 and CDR2 (germline): LNHNV, YYDKDF (reference sequence). The CDR3 nucleotides read TGTGCCACCAGCATTGACAGGGGGCTGGGTAATGAGCAGTTCTTC. Translated, it gives CATSIDRGLGNEQFF.

The chain employs TRBV6-4 and TRBJ1-1, with a possible D match to TRBD1 (5 bases). CDR1 and CDR2 from the germline V gene are MRHNA and SNTAGT. This CDR3 has 17 amino acids. V lost 1 base and J lost 5, with 20 bases in between. The CDR3, as DNA: TGTGCCAGCAGTGACTTTGAAGTGTCTGGGGGAGGTACTGAAGCTTTCTTT. Translation: CASSDFEVSGGGTEAFF.

In this sample, this clone turned up a few times. V gene TRBV2 combines with J gene TRBJ1-2; D is uncertain. From germline, CDR1 is SNHLY and CDR2 FYNNEI. The CDR3 is made up of 11 amino acids. V lost 8 bases, J lost 8 bases, and 12 bases lay in between. DNA of the CDR3: TGTGCCAGCCCCAACGCCGGGGGCTACACCTTC. Protein sequence: CASPNAGGYTF.

This clone was seen a single time. The chain's CDR3 is CASSPYRATGELFF. Written as DNA, the CDR3 is TGTGCCAGCAGCCCCTACAGGGCCACCGGGGAGCTGTTTTTT. This sequence joins TRBV14 and TRBJ2-2, with D perhaps matching TRBD1 (6 bases). In germline, CDR1 is SGHDN, CDR2 FVKESK. This CDR3 contains 14 residues. The germline V and J ends were trimmed by 4 bases and 4 bases, with 10 bases remaining between them.

This clone was detected once. Here the CDR3 DNA reads TGTGCCAGCAGTGAGGGACAGACTGAATATGGCTACACCTTC. It encodes CASSEGQTEYGYTF. The rearrangement uses TRBV6-6 and TRBJ1-2; 7 bases are shared with TRBD1. This CDR3 has 14 amino acids. V lost 5 bases to trimming and J lost 5 bases; unmatched junction nucleotides: 8. CDR1 and CDR2 (germline): MNHNY, SVGAGI (reference sequence).

This chain links TRBV7-9 with TRBJ2-5, with D maybe TRBD2 (6 bases). The J call may be in error: the DNA end matches TRBJ2-7 better. This CDR3 is 14 amino acids long. CDR1 is SEHNR and CDR2 is FQNEAQ in the germline V gene (reference sequence). CDR3 DNA sequence: TGTGCCAGCAGCTCGCTGTTGGAGGGCTACGAGCAGTACTTC. Protein sequence: CASSSLLEGYEQYF.

The chain combines TRBV7-8 with TRBJ2-7, with D perhaps being TRBD1 or TRBD2 (5 bases each). V gave up 1 base and J gave up 2 bases, with 9 bases separating them. Per the germline V gene, CDR1 is SGHVS and CDR2 is FQNEAQ. The CDR3 extends over 14 amino acids. The CDR3 loop reads CASSLVLGAYEQYF. The CDR3 DNA reads TGTGCCAGCAGCTTAGTTCTGGGGGCCTACGAGCAGTACTTC. Using reference TRBV7-8 and TRBJ2-7 for the parts outside the CDR3, the full variable domain is GAGVSQSPRYKVAKRGQDVALRCDPISGHVSLFWYQQALGQGPEFLTYFQNEAQLDKSGLPSDRFFAERPEGSVSTLKIQRTQQEDSAVYLCASSLVLGAYEQYFGPGTRLTVT.

The chain combines TRBV19 with TRBJ2-7; D perhaps matches TRBD2 (5 bases). Germline lookup yields CDR1 LNHDA and CDR2 SQIVND (reference sequence). This CDR3 is built from 14 residues. V was shortened by 3 bases and J by 0 bases, with 9 bases between the two germline ends. CDR3 sequence (DNA): TGTGCCAGTAGTATGTTGGGGAGCTCCTACGAGCAGTACTTC. Protein sequence: CASSMLGSSYEQYF.

The chain joins TRBV6-5 to TRBJ2-7; D remains unclear. CDR1 is MNHEY and CDR2 is SVGAGI in the germline V gene. This CDR3 spans 12 amino acids. The V end was cut by 6 bases, the J end by 6 bases, with 12 bases between. The CDR3 DNA is TGTGCCAGCAGCCACATTTTGAGCGAGCAGTACTTC. The encoded protein is CASSHILSEQYF.

A remark on this clone: One junction end disagrees with the germline gene, perhaps due to a read error. This rearrangement joins TRBV6-1 to TRBJ2-7, with D perhaps matching TRBD1 (6 bases). Germline V gives CDR1 MNHNS, CDR2 SASEGT. The CDR3 contains 11 residues. The CDR3 sequence is CASSLPTGLNF. For the CDR3, the DNA is TGTGCCAGCAGTCTACCGACAGGATTGAACTTC.

CDR3 DNA: TGTGCCAGCAGCTCAGCATGGGGCAATGAGCAGTTCTTC. This encodes CASSSAWGNEQFF. V gene TRBV7-9 combines with J gene TRBJ2-1; D call uncertain. Germline loops: CDR1 SEHNR, CDR2 FQNEAQ (reference sequence). Trimming stripped 4 bases from V and 6 bases from J, with 10 bases between. The length of the CDR3 is 13 residues.

The chain uses TRBV2 and TRBJ2-3; TRBD1 matches 7 bases. CDR1 SNHLY and CDR2 FYNNEI come from the germline V gene. After removal of 3 bases from V and 2 bases from J, the junction contained 8 bases not matched to a gene. The CDR3 consists of 16 residues. The CDR3 protein is CASSEGQLFPTDTQYF. CDR3 nucleotides: TGTGCCAGCAGTGAGGGACAGTTGTTTCCCACAGATACGCAGTATTTT. The whole variable domain, filled in from reference TRBV2 and TRBJ2-3, reads EPEVTQTPSHQVTQMGQEVILRCVPISNHLYFYWYRQILGQKVEFLVSFYNNEISEKSEIFDDQFSVERPDGSNFTLKIRSTKLEDSAMYFCASSEGQLFPTDTQYFGPGTRLTVL.

CDR3 nucleotide sequence: TGTGCCAGCAGCCCCGAGACCGGCAATCAGCCCCAGCATTTT. It specifies CASSPETGNQPQHF. The chain couples TRBV4-2 to TRBJ1-5; D gene uncertain. Germline-derived CDR1 and CDR2 are LGHNA and YNFKEQ. Trimming took off 4 bases at V and 2 bases at J, with 9 bases between the two ends. The CDR3 sequence is 14 residues long.

The J gene is TRBJ2-5, the V gene TRBV7-8; D uncertain. V lost 6 bases and J lost 3, with 11 bases in between. The CDR3 has 13 amino acids. The germline gives CDR1 SGHVS, CDR2 FQNEAQ. CDR3 bases: TGTGCCAGCAGTTACACGGTGGAAGAGACCCAGTACTTC. It encodes CASSYTVEETQYF.

This clone was seen a single time. The rearrangement joins TRBV4-1 to TRBJ2-5, with 8 bases matching TRBD1. Germline V gene lookup returns CDR1 MGHRA and CDR2 YSYEKL. The length of the CDR3 is 17 residues. V was pared by 1 base and J by 5 bases, with 12 bases of the junction left unmatched. CDR3 loop: CASSQVDRGPVGETQYF. In DNA, the CDR3 is TGCGCCAGCAGCCAAGTTGACAGGGGTCCGGTCGGCGAGACCCAGTACTTC.

The chain carries TRBV9 and TRBJ2-3; TRBD1 agrees at 8 bases. The germline V gene has CDR1 SGDLS and CDR2 YYNGEE. This CDR3 spans 12 amino acids. With 0 bases clipped from V and 11 bases from J, the junction kept 2 bases outside the gene matches. CDR3 sequence (DNA): TGTGCCAGCAGCGTAGAGACAGGGGAGCAGTATTTT. Its translation is CASSVETGEQYF.

J is TRBJ2-5 and V is TRBV7-9, with no clear D. V lost 2 bases and J lost 5, with 9 bases in between. This CDR3 region has 13 residues. CDR1 SEHNR and CDR2 FQNEAQ come from the germline V gene (reference sequence). The CDR3, as DNA: TGTGCCAGCAGCTTATTTCTAGTGGAGACCCAGTACTTC. Its protein is CASSLFLVETQYF.

The chain links TRBV7-9 to TRBJ2-1, with 15 bases matching TRBD2. Trimming removed 0 bases from V and 12 bases from J; junction bases left unmatched: 9. Per the germline V gene, CDR1 is SEHNR and CDR2 is FQNEAQ (reference sequence). This CDR3 has 17 amino acids. The CDR3 DNA sequence: TGTGCCAGCAGCTTAGCCCCGGGACTAGCGGGGGGCGACGGGCAGTTCTTC. Protein: CASSLAPGLAGGDGQFF.

The chain carries TRBV27 and TRBJ2-1, with TRBD1 matching over 7 bases. CDR3 length: 16 residues. V lost 5 bases and J lost 5; bases outside the gene matches: 12. Germline assignment: CDR1 MNHEY and CDR2 SMNVEV (reference sequence). CDR3 sequence reads: CASSTGQRGLDNEQFF. The DNA for the CDR3 is TGTGCCAGCAGTACCGGACAAAGGGGGCTAGACAATGAGCAGTTCTTC.

V gene TRBV2 combines with J gene TRBJ1-5; the D gene is possibly TRBD1 (5 bases). CDR3 length: 13 amino acids. Germline CDR1 and CDR2: SNHLY and FYNNEI. The V end was cut by 10 bases, the J end by 5 bases, with 15 bases between. CDR3 region: CATSPGRDQPQHF. The CDR3 DNA is TGTGCCACCTCTCCAGGGAGAGATCAGCCCCAGCATTTT.

This rearrangement joins TRBV7-6 to TRBJ1-1; D remains ambiguous. The V end was cut by 1 base, the J end by 1 base, with 4 bases between. Germline V gene lookup returns CDR1 SGHVS and CDR2 FNYEAQ. The CDR3 length is 13 residues. The DNA for the CDR3 is TGTGCCAGCAGCTTAGGACAGAACACTGAAGCTTTCTTT. The encoded protein is CASSLGQNTEAFF. Combining the CDR3 with reference TRBV7-6 and TRBJ1-1 gives the whole variable domain GAGVSQSPRYKVTKRGQDVALRCDPISGHVSLYWYRQALGQGPEFLTYFNYEAQQDKSGLPNDRFSAERPEGSISTLTIQRTEQRDSAMYRCASSLGQNTEAFFGQGTRLTVV.